This section outlines one T cell receptor (delta chain) sequence together with its context. What it binds is not known. A far larger clone is only one base removed, so a read error is likely. Other DNA sequences in the same sample also yield this CDR3. Vgamma9/Vdelta2+ and Vdelta2-negative gammadelta T cells were flow-sorted from PBMC for bulk sequencing. The data were obtained in a study of γδ T cells in repeated Plasmodium falciparum infection. TCRdb redid clone calling on the multiplex PCR reads using CATT. The sample lists some 100,000 delta-chain clones, 1.4% seen once, with about 10% in the top ten. Findings of the study overall: In Vdelta2-negative, largely Vdelta1+, gammadelta repertoires, repeated controlled infections appeared to drive clonal selection waves.

The CDR3 totals 15 residues. Trimming cost V 5 bases and J 4 bases, with 17 bases left between them. Looked up from germline, CDR1 is TSWWSYY and CDR2 is QGS. The origin of this receptor is a pool of human donors (malaria-infected and uninfected, not separated). The genes are TRDV1 and TRDJ1; unclear D gene. Sequenced input: gamma-delta T cells from blood. The CDR3 sequence is CALGLIYLHRDKLIF. CDR3 nucleotides: TGTGCTCTTGGGTTAATCTACCTCCATCGCGATAAACTCATCTTT.